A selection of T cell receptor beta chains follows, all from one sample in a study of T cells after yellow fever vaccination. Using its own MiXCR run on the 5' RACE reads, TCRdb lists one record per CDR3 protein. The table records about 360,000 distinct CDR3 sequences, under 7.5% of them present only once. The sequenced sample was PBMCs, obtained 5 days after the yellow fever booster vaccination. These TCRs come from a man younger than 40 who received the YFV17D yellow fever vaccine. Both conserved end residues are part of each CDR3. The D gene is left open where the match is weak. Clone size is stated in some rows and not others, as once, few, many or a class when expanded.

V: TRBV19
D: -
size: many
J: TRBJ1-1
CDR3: CASQDPGGWHTEAFF
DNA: TGTGCCAGTCAAGATCCGGGGGGCTGGCACACTGAAGCTTTCTTT

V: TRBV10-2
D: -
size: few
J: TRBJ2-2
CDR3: CASRTGRNTGELFF
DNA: TGCGCCAGCAGGACCGGACGGAACACCGGGGAGCTGTTTTTT

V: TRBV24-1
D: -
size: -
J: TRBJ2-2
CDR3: CATSDPRDATGELFF
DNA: TGTGCCACCAGTGATCCCCGGGACGCCACCGGGGAGCTGTTTTTT

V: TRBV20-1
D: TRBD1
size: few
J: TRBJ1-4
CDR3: CSAPSSRTGGEKLFF
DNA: TGCAGTGCGCCCTCTTCCCGGACAGGGGGTGAAAAACTGTTTTTT

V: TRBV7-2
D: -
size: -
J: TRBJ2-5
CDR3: CASSLAGSRGETQYF
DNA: TGTGCCAGCAGCTTAGCGGGGAGCCGGGGGGAGACCCAGTACTTC

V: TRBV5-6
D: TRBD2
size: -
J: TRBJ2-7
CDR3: CASSHRVAGERHEQYF
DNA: TGTGCCAGCAGTCACCGGGTAGCGGGAGAGAGACACGAGCAGTACTTC

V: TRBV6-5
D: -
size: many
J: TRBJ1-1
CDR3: CASSYSYRRLNTEAFF
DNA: TGTGCCAGCAGTTACTCCTACAGGAGATTGAACACTGAAGCTTTCTTT

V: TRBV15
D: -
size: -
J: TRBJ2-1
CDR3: CATSRDGADYNEQFF
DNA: TGTGCCACCAGCAGAGACGGGGCAGACTACAATGAGCAGTTCTTC

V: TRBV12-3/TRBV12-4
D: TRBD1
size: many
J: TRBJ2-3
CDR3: CASSLDRGQYF
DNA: TGTGCCAGCAGTTTAGACAGGGGGCAGTATTTT

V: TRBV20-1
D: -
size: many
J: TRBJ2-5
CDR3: CSARVDTELDWETQYF
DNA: TGCAGTGCTAGAGTTGATACAGAACTGGACTGGGAGACCCAGTACTTC

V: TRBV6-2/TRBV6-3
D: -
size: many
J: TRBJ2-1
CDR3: CASKGRKQGKGGNEQFF
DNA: TGTGCCAGCAAGGGTCGGAAACAGGGGAAGGGGGGAAATGAGCAGTTCTTC

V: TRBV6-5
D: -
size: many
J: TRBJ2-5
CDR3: CASSYGVGETQYF
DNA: TGTGCCAGCAGTTACGGGGTTGGAGAGACCCAGTACTTC

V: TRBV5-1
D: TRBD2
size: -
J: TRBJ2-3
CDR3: CASSGRLAGGPTDTQYF
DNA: TGCGCCAGCAGCGGAAGACTAGCGGGAGGGCCGACAGATACGCAGTATTTT

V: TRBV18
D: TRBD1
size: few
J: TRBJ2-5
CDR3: CASSLAGGQRQETQYF
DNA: TGTGCCAGCTCACTGGCTGGGGGACAGAGACAAGAGACCCAGTACTTC

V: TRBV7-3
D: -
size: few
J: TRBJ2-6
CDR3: CASSPGLGSGANVLTF
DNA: TGTGCCAGCAGCCCGGGACTTGGCTCTGGGGCCAACGTCCTGACTTTC

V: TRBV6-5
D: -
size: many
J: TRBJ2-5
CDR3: CASTSSETQYF
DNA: TGTGCCAGCACTTCAAGTGAGACCCAGTACTTC

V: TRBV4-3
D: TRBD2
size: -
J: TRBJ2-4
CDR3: CASSQDLAGVSKNIQYF
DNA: TGCGCCAGCAGCCAAGACCTAGCGGGAGTGTCCAAAAACATTCAGTACTTC

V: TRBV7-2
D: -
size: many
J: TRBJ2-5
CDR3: CASSFRGSETQYF
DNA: TGTGCCAGCAGCTTCCGGGGCAGCGAGACCCAGTACTTC

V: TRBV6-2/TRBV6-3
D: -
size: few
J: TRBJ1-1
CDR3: CASNFWGTEAFF
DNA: TGTGCCAGCAATTTTTGGGGCACTGAAGCTTTCTTT

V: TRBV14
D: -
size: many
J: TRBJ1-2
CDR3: CASSGSGIVYGYTF
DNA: TGTGCCAGCAGTGGTTCAGGGATTGTCTATGGCTACACCTTC

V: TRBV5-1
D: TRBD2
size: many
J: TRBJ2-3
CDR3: CASSPSGITDTQYF
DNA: TGCGCCAGCAGCCCCAGCGGGATCACAGATACGCAGTATTTT

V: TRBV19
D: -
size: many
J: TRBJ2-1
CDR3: CASTGGVAYNEQFF
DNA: TGTGCCAGTACGGGCGGGGTCGCCTACAATGAGCAGTTCTTC

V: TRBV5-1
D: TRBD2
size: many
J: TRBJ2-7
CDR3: CASSYPSRLAGGSYEQYF
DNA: TGCGCCAGCAGCTACCCATCAAGACTAGCGGGAGGTTCCTACGAGCAGTACTTC

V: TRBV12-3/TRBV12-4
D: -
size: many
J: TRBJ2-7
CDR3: CASGPQGFHEQYF
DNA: TGTGCCAGCGGCCCCCAGGGATTCCACGAGCAGTACTTC

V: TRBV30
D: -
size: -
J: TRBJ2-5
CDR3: CAWSVPPLYF
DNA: TGTGCCTGGAGTGTACCCCCCTTATACTTC

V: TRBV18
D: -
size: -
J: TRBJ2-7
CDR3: CASSPGMADEQYF
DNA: TGTGCCAGCTCACCAGGGATGGCGGACGAGCAGTACTTC

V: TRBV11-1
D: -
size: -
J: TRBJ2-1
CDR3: CASSPSRRWGGSVFNEQFF
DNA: TGTGCCAGCAGCCCAAGCAGAAGGTGGGGGGGCAGCGTGTTCAATGAGCAGTTCTTC

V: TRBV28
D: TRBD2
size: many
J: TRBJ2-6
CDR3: CASSFPGGRPRGAGANVLTF
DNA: TGTGCCAGCAGTTTCCCAGGTGGACGGCCCCGGGGGGCTGGGGCCAACGTCCTGACTTTC

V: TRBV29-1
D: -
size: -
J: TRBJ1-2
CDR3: CSVGDGNYGYTF
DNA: TGCAGCGTTGGGGACGGTAACTATGGCTACACCTTC